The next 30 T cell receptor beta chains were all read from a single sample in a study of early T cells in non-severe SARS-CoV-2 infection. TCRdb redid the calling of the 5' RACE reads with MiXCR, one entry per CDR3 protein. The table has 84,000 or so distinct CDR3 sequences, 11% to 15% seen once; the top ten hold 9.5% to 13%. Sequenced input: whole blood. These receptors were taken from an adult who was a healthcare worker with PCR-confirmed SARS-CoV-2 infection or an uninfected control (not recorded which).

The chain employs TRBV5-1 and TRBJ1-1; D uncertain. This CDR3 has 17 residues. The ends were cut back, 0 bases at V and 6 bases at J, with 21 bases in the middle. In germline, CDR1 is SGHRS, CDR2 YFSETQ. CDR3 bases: TGCGCCAGCAGCTTGGCCTCAAGCAGAGCGGGGATCTCTGAAGCTTTCTTT. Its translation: CASSLASSRAGISEAFF.

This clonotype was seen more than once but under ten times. CDR3 bases: TGTGCCAGCAGCTTGGGCCCCCCTCAGGGGGGGAACCCCTACGAGCAGTACTTC. Its protein product is CASSLGPPQGGNPYEQYF. V is TRBV13 and J is TRBJ2-7, with D perhaps matching TRBD1 or TRBD2 (7 bases each). CDR1 is PRHDT, CDR2 FYEKMQ, per germline (reference sequence). The CDR3 is 18 residues long. V was shortened by 3 bases and J by 2 bases, with 23 bases between the two germline ends.

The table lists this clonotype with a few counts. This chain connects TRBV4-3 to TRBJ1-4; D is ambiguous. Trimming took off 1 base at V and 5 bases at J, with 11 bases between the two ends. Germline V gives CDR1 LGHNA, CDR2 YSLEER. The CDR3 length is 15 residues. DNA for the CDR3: TGCGCCAGCAGCCAAGGTGGGCAGCCAAATGAAAAACTGTTTTTT. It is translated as CASSQGGQPNEKLFF.

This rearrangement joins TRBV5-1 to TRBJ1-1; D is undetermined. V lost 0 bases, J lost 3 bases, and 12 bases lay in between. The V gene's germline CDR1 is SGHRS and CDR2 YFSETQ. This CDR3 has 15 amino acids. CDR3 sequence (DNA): TGCGCCAGCAGCTTGGCCATGGAAGCTCACACTGAAGCTTTCTTT. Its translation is CASSLAMEAHTEAFF.

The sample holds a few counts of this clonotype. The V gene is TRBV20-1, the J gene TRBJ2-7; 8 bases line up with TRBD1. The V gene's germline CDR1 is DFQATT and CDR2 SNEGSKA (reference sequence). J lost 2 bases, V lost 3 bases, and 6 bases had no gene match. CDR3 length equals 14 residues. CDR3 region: CSARRQGAAYEQYF. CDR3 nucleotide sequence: TGCAGTGCTAGGAGGCAGGGGGCTGCCTACGAGCAGTACTTC.

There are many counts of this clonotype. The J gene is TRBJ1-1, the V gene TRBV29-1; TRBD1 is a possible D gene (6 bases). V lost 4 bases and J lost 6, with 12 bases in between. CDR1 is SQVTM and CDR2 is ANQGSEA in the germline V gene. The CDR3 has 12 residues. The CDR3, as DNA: TGCAGCGTTGTCAGGGGACTCCCTGAAGCTTTCTTT. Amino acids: CSVVRGLPEAFF.

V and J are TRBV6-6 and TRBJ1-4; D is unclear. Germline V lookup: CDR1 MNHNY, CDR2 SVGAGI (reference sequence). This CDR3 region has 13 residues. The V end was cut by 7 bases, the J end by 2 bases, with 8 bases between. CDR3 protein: CASKGLTNEKLFF. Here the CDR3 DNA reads TGTGCCAGCAAAGGGCTTACTAATGAAAAACTGTTTTTT.

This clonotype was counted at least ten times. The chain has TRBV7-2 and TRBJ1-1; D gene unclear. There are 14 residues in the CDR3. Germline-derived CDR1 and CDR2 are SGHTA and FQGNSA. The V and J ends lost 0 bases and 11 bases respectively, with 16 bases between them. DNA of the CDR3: TGTGCCAGCAGCTTAGCGTACGCAGGCGCGTGGGCTTTCTTT. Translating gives CASSLAYAGAWAFF.

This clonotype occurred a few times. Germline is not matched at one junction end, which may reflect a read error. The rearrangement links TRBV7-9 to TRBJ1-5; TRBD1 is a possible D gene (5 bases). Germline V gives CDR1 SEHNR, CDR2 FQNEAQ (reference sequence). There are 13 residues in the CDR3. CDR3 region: CASSGGGFQPQHF. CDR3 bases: TGTGCTAGCAGTGGGGGTGGATTTCAGCCCCAGCATTTT. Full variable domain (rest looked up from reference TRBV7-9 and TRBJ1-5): DTGVSQNPRHKITKRGQNVTFRCDPISEHNRLYWYRQTLGQGPEFLTYFQNEAQLEKSRLLSDRFSAERPKGSFSTLEIQRTEQGDSAMYLCASSGGGFQPQHFGDGTRLSIL.

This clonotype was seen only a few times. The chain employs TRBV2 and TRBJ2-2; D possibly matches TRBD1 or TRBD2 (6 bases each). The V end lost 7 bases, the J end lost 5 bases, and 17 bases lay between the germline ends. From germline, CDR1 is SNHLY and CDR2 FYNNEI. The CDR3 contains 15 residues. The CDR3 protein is CASNYRDGGTGELFF. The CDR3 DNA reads TGTGCCAGCAATTACAGGGACGGAGGGACCGGGGAGCTGTTTTTT.

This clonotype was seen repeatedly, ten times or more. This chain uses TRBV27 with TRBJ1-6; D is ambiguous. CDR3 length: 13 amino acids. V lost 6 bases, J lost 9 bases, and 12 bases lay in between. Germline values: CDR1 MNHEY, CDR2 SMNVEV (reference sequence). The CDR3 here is CASSLGITSPLHF. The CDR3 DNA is TGTGCCAGCAGCTTGGGTATTACTTCACCCCTCCACTTT.

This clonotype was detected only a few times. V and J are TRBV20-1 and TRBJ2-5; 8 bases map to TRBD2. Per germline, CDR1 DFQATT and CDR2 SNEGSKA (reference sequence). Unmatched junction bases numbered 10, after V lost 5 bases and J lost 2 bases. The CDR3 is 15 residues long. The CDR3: CSAYNAGGRQETQYF. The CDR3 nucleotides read TGCAGTGCTTATAATGCGGGGGGTCGTCAAGAGACCCAGTACTTC.

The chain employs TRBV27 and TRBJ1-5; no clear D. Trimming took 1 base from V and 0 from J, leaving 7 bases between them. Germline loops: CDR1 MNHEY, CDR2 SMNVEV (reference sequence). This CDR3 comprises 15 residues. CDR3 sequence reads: CASSLWGNSNQPQHF. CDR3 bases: TGTGCCAGCAGTTTATGGGGAAATAGCAATCAGCCCCAGCATTTT.

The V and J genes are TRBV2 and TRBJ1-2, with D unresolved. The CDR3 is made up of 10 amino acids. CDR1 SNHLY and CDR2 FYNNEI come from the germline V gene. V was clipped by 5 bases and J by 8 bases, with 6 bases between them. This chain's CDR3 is CASSSAGYTF. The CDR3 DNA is TGTGCCAGCAGTTCAGCAGGCTACACCTTC.

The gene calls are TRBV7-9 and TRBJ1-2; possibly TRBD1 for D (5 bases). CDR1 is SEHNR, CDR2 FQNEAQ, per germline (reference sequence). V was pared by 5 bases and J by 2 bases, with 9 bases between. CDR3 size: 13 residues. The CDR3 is CASSLDNNYGYTF. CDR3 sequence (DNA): TGTGCCAGCAGCCTGGACAACAACTATGGCTACACCTTC.

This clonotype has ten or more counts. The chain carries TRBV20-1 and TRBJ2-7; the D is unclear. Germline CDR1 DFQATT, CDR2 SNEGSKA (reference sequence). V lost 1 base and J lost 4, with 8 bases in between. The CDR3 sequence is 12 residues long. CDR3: CSARVSGYEQYF. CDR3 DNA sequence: TGCAGTGCTAGAGTGTCCGGGTACGAGCAGTACTTC.

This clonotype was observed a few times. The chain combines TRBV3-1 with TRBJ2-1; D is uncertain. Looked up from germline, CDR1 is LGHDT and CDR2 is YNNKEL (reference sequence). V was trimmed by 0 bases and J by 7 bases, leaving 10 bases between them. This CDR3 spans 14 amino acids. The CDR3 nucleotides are TGTGCCAGCAGCCAAGATCTCGTGGGGAATGAGCAGTTCTTC. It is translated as CASSQDLVGNEQFF.

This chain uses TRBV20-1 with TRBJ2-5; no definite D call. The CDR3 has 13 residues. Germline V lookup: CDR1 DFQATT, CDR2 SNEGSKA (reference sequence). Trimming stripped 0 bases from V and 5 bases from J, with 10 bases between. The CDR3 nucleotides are TGCAGTGCTAGAGATCCTGTGATTGAGACCCAGTACTTC. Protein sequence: CSARDPVIETQYF.

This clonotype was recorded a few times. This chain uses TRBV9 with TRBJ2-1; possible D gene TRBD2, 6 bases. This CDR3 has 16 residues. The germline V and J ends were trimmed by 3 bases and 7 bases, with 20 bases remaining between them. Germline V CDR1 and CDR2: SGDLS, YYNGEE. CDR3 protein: CASSADPRGIWNEQFF. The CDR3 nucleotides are TGTGCCAGCAGCGCCGATCCCCGGGGGATTTGGAATGAGCAGTTCTTC.

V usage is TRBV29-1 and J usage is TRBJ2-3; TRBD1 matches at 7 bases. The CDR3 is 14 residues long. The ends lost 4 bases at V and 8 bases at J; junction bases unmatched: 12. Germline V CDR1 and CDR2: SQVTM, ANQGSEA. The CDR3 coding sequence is TGCAGCGTTGCCCCGGACAGGTCGGTGGGTACGCAGTATTTT. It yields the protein CSVAPDRSVGTQYF.

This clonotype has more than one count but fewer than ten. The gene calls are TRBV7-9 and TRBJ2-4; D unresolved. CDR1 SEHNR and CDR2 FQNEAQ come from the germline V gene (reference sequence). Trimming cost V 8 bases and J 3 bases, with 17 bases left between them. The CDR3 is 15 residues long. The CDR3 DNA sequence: TGTGCCAGCCAACCCACGTCTGGAGTCAAAAACATTCAGTACTTC. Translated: CASQPTSGVKNIQYF.

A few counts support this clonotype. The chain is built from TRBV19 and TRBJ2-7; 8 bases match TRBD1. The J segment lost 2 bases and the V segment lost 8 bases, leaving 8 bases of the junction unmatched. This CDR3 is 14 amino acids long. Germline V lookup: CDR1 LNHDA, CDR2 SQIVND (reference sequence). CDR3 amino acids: CASAFGQGPYEQYF. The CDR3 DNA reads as TGTGCCAGTGCCTTTGGACAGGGCCCCTACGAGCAGTACTTC.

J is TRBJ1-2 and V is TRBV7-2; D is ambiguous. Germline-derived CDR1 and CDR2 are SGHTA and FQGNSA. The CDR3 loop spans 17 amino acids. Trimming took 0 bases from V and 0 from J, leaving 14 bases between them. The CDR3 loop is CASSLAGTPLTNYGYTF. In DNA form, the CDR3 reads TGTGCCAGCAGCTTAGCGGGAACGCCACTGACTAACTATGGCTACACCTTC.

The CDR3 DNA reads as TGTGCCAGCAGCCAAGGTCTGGAGAACCCTCCTGAGCAGTTCTTC. Protein sequence: CASSQGLENPPEQFF. V and J are TRBV3-1 and TRBJ2-1, with unresolved D. The V end lost 1 base, the J end lost 9 bases, and 16 bases lay between the germline ends. The CDR3 totals 15 residues. Germline CDR1 is LGHDT and CDR2 is YNNKEL (reference sequence).

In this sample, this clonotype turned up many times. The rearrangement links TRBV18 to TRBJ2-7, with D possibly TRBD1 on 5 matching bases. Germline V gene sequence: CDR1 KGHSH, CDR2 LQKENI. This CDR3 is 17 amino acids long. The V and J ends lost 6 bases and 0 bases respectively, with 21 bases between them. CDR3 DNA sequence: TGTGCCAGCTCTCCTACTTACGACAGCCCGAGCTCCTACGAGCAGTACTTC. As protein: CASSPTYDSPSSYEQYF.

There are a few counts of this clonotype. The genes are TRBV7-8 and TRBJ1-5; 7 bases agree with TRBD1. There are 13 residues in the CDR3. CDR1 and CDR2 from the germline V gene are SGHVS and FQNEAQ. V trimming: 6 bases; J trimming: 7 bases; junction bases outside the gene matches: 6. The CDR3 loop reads CASRLQGNQPQHF. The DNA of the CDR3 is TGTGCCAGCAGGTTACAGGGGAACCAGCCCCAGCATTTT.

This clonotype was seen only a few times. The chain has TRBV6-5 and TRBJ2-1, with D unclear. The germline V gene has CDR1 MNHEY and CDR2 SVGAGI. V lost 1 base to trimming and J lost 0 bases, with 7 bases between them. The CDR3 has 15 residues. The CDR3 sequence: CASSYYTGSYNEQFF. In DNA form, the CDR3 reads TGTGCCAGCAGTTACTACACTGGCTCCTACAATGAGCAGTTCTTC.

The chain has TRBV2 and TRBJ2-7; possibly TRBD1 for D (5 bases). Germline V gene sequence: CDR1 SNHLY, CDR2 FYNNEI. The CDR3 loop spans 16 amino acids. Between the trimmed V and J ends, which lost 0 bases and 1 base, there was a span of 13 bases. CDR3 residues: CASSEALIDRSYEQYF. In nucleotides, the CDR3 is TGTGCCAGCAGTGAAGCGCTTATAGACAGATCCTACGAGCAGTACTTC.

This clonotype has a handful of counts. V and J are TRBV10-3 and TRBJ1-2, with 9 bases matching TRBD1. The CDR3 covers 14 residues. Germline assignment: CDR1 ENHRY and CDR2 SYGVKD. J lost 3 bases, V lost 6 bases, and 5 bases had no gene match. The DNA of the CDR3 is TGTGCCATCAGCGGACAGGGGCTCTACTATGGCTACACCTTC. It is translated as CAISGQGLYYGYTF.

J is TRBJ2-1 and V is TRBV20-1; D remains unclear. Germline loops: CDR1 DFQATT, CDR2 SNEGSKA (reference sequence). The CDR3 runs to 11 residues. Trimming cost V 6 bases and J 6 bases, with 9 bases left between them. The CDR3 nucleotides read TGCAGTGCAAGGCTAATCAATGAGCAGTTCTTC. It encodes CSARLINEQFF.